One and the same sample provided the 14 T cell receptor beta chains below, sequenced in a study of cytomegalovirus exposure and HLA in healthy donors. In the PCR, 60 Vbeta and 13 Jbeta primers were used. TCRdb's copy holds only in-frame clones and misses some; the assay was immunoSEQ multiplex PCR. This sample has 78,000 or so clones; around 60% occur once, and the top ten carry 4% to 4.5%. The sequenced sample was PBMCs. The source is a male donor in good health and CMV-seropositive.

This chain joins TRBV19 and TRBJ1-1; D perhaps matches TRBD1 (5 bases). Germline values: CDR1 LNHDA, CDR2 SQIVND (reference sequence). The CDR3 length is 17 residues. Trimming took 6 bases from V and 4 from J, leaving 24 bases between them. CDR3 in DNA: TGTGCCAGTAGAGGGGTTAATATAGACAGCCGCGTCACTGAAGCTTTCTTT. Protein: CASRGVNIDSRVTEAFF.

As regards this clone: One end of the junction is discordant with germline, which a read error may explain. The rearrangement joins TRBV7-7 to TRBJ2-5; TRBD2 matches 11 bases. Germline CDR1 is SSHAT and CDR2 is FNYEAQ (reference sequence). CDR3 length: 15 residues. In nucleotides, the CDR3 is TGTGCTAGCAGCCCGGGACTAGCGGTTCAAGAGACCCAGTACTTC. This codes for CASSPGLAVQETQYF.

In DNA, the CDR3 is TGTGCCAGCAGCCTTCAGCGGGGTCCCGCCTACGAGCAGTACTTC. Amino acids: CASSLQRGPAYEQYF. V is TRBV7-8 and J is TRBJ2-7; 7 bases are shared with TRBD2. Germline V gives CDR1 SGHVS, CDR2 FQNEAQ. V was clipped by 5 bases and J by 2 bases; unmatched bases: 9. This CDR3 has 15 residues.

The rearrangement uses TRBV27 and TRBJ2-5, with 8 bases matching TRBD2. Losses at the gene ends were 7 bases for V and 4 bases for J; bases not matched to a gene: 11. This CDR3 is built from 15 residues. CDR1 and CDR2 from the germline V gene are MNHEY and SMNVEV (reference sequence). The DNA for the CDR3 is TGTGCCAGCACCATTAGGGCGGGAGGAAGAGAGACCCAGTACTTC. Translating gives CASTIRAGGRETQYF.

The chain is built from TRBV25-1 and TRBJ2-7; 8 nucleotides agree with TRBD1. Looked up from germline, CDR1 is MGHDK and CDR2 is SYGVNS. The CDR3 runs 14 residues. V was clipped by 4 bases and J by 2 bases; unmatched bases: 4. CDR3 in DNA: TGTGCCAGCAGTGCCGGACAGGGCCCCTACGAGCAGTACTTC. It translates to CASSAGQGPYEQYF.

This chain uses TRBV7-7 with TRBJ2-2, with 8 bases identical to TRBD2. The CDR3 totals 18 residues. V lost 6 bases and J lost 1; bases outside the gene matches: 13. CDR1 is SSHAT and CDR2 is FNYEAQ in the germline V gene (reference sequence). CDR3 sequence (DNA): TGTGCCAGCAGTTCCAGTACGGGGGGGGTATTGAACACCGGGGAGCTGTTTTTT. This sequence encodes CASSSSTGGVLNTGELFF.

The chain combines TRBV29-1 with TRBJ2-7, with 7 bases identical to TRBD2. The CDR3 runs 14 residues. Trimming cost V 7 bases and J 2 bases; bases outside gene matches: 11. CDR1 is SQVTM and CDR2 is ANQGSEA in the germline V gene. CDR3 loop: CSAGGDQDTYEQYF. Written as DNA, the CDR3 is TGCAGCGCTGGGGGGGACCAGGACACCTACGAGCAGTACTTC.

The rearrangement joins TRBV5-4 to TRBJ2-1, with TRBD2 identical over 9 bases. This CDR3 contains 15 residues. Per germline, CDR1 SGHNT and CDR2 YYREEE (reference sequence). Trimming took 4 bases from V and 4 from J; bases not matched to a gene: 6. CDR3 protein: CASSQLAGNYNEQFF. Here the CDR3 DNA reads TGTGCCAGCAGCCAGCTAGCGGGGAATTACAATGAGCAGTTCTTC.

This chain joins TRBV7-9 and TRBJ1-5; D is ambiguous. V lost 3 bases, J lost 5 bases, and 8 bases lay in between. The CDR3 length is 13 residues. CDR1 is SEHNR, CDR2 FQNEAQ, per germline (reference sequence). As DNA, the CDR3 is TGTGCCAGCAGCTTGATGAGGGATCAGCCCCAGCATTTT. Translating it yields CASSLMRDQPQHF.

This chain uses TRBV7-9 with TRBJ2-3; 9 bases align to TRBD2. The CDR3 is made up of 15 amino acids. CDR1 and CDR2 from the germline V gene are SEHNR and FQNEAQ (reference sequence). Trimming took 5 bases from V and 4 from J; bases not matched to a gene: 7. CDR3 in amino acids: CASSPGTSPADTQYF. The CDR3 DNA reads TGTGCCAGCAGCCCAGGGACTAGCCCCGCAGATACGCAGTATTTT.

This clone was seen a few times. The CDR3, as DNA: TGTGCCAGCAGCATAACAGGGGACACTGAAGCTTTCTTT. Protein: CASSITGDTEAFF. V gene TRBV9 combines with J gene TRBJ1-1, with 7 bases fitting TRBD1. The junction had 3 bases not matched to a gene; V was cut back by 4 bases and J by 3 bases. Germline V gene sequence: CDR1 SGDLS, CDR2 YYNGEE. The CDR3 spans 13 residues.

This chain uses TRBV5-1 with TRBJ2-1; 7 positions match TRBD2. The CDR3 sequence is 15 residues long. The germline V gene encodes CDR1 SGHRS and CDR2 YFSETQ. J lost 6 bases, V lost 8 bases, and 14 bases had no gene match. CDR3 protein: CASRTRAGATNEQFF. Written as DNA, the CDR3 is TGCGCCAGTCGGACGAGGGCGGGAGCGACCAATGAGCAGTTCTTC.

This chain joins TRBV13 and TRBJ2-1; D gene ambiguous. The CDR3 runs to 14 residues. V was shortened by 1 base and J by 5 bases, with 9 bases between the two germline ends. Germline V gives CDR1 PRHDT, CDR2 FYEKMQ (reference sequence). CDR3 amino acids: CASSLVARNNEQFF. The CDR3 region has the DNA TGTGCCAGCAGCTTAGTGGCCAGAAACAATGAGCAGTTCTTC.

This chain links TRBV28 with TRBJ1-5, with 7 nucleotides matching TRBD1. This CDR3 region has 16 residues. Trimming cost V 5 bases and J 5 bases; bases outside gene matches: 12. Germline CDR1 and CDR2: MDHEN and SYDVKM. This CDR3 is CASSTPSGTEDQPQHF. CDR3 DNA sequence: TGTGCCAGCAGTACTCCCTCGGGGACAGAGGATCAGCCCCAGCATTTT.